This is a list of T cell receptor beta chains from one sample in a study of blood T cell repertoires in COVID-19. The data were produced by immunoSEQ multiplex PCR, yet TCRdb's version contains in-frame clones alone and is incomplete. The top ten hold 1% to 1.3% of the sample, which has approximately 290,000 clones, 80% to 95% seen once. The material sequenced was PBMCs or T cells enriched from blood (not recorded which). The source of these receptors is a woman aged 25 to 39 who had recovered from COVID-19. Each CDR3 is given with its conserved first and last residue. A D gene is named only where the DNA matches it firmly. Only part of the rows carry a size: once, few, many, or a class if the clone is expanded.

clone_size	cdr3_length	v_call	j_call	d_call	cdr3_nt	cdr3_aa
NA	13	TRBV6-1	TRBJ2-5	TRBD1	TGTGCCAGCAGTGAAACAGGGGAAGAGACCCAGTACTTC	CASSETGEETQYF
NA	18	TRBV4-2	TRBJ2-1	TRBD2	TGTGCCAGCAGCCAAGATGGTCTAGCGGGGGCCCTCTACAATGAGCAGTTCTTC	CASSQDGLAGALYNEQFF
NA	13	TRBV7-3	TRBJ2-7	TRBD2	TGTGCCAGCAGCTTAGCGGGAGGCCCGGAGCAGTACTTC	CASSLAGGPEQYF
NA	18	TRBV19	TRBJ2-2	TRBD2	TGTGCCAGTGGAAACGGGACTAGCGGGAGATGGTGGACCGGGGAGCTGTTTTTT	CASGNGTSGRWWTGELFF
NA	16	TRBV3-1/TRBV3-2	TRBJ2-6	NA	TGTGCCAGCAGCCCGACAGTTTCATCTGGGGCCAACGTCCTGACTTTC	CASSPTVSSGANVLTF
NA	16	TRBV27	TRBJ2-1	TRBD2	TGTGCCAGCAGTTCTACCCCGGGACTAGGCTACAATGAGCAGTTCTTC	CASSSTPGLGYNEQFF
NA	13	TRBV28	TRBJ2-1	NA	TGTGCCAGCCTGAGAAAATCCTACAATGAGCAGTTCTTC	CASLRKSYNEQFF
NA	17	TRBV4-1	TRBJ2-1	TRBD2	TGCGCCAGCAGCCCAAGACTAGCCGGGAGCTCCTACAATGAGCAGTTCTTC	CASSPRLAGSSYNEQFF
NA	19	TRBV7-6	TRBJ2-2	TRBD2	TGTGCCAGCAGCTTAGCAGGGACTAGCGGGAGTTCGAACACCGGGGAGCTGTTTTTT	CASSLAGTSGSSNTGELFF
NA	16	TRBV5-8	TRBJ2-1	TRBD2	TGTGCCAGCAGGGAGGGACTAGCCAGGTCCTACAATGAGCAGTTCTTC	CASREGLARSYNEQFF
NA	17	TRBV19	TRBJ1-5	TRBD1	TGTGCCAGTAGTAAGGGGCCAGGGGGCATCGGCAATCAGCCCCAGCATTTT	CASSKGPGGIGNQPQHF
NA	18	TRBV9	TRBJ2-2	TRBD2	TGTGCCAGCAGCGTAGCTAGCGGGCAAACATTGAACACCGGGGAGCTGTTTTTT	CASSVASGQTLNTGELFF
NA	16	TRBV5-1	TRBJ2-5	TRBD2	TGCGCCAGCAGCTCCGGTAGCGGGAGTAGAGAAGAGACCCAGTACTTC	CASSSGSGSREETQYF
once	14	TRBV5-1	TRBJ1-2	TRBD1	TGCGCCAGCAGCTCGGACAGGGCCCTTGGAGGCTACACCTTC	CASSSDRALGGYTF
NA	11	TRBV20-1	TRBJ1-2	NA	TGCAGTGTCAGACGGGGTAACGGCTACACCTTC	CSVRRGNGYTF
once	18	TRBV18	TRBJ1-5	TRBD1	TGTGCCAGCTCACCACCGGGGGACAGGACGAATAGCAATCAGCCCCAGCATTTT	CASSPPGDRTNSNQPQHF
once	15	TRBV7-3	TRBJ2-1	TRBD1	TGTGCCAGCAGCATTACAGGGGGCGCGGGGAATGAGCAGTTCTTC	CASSITGGAGNEQFF
NA	15	TRBV7-9	TRBJ2-1	NA	TGTGCCAGCAGCTTACTAGATTTCGGTCACAATGAGCAGTTCTTC	CASSLLDFGHNEQFF
NA	15	TRBV2	TRBJ1-2	NA	TGTGCCAGCAGTGAAGCGGGGGGGCGCAGGGATGGCTACACCTTC	CASSEAGGRRDGYTF
NA	12	TRBV7-9	TRBJ2-5	NA	TGTGCCGGCGCAAGGGGTTGGGAGACCCAGTACTTC	CAGARGWETQYF
NA	14	TRBV6-5	TRBJ2-7	TRBD1	TGTGCCAGCAGTACCGGGACAGGGAGTAACGAGCAGTACTTC	CASSTGTGSNEQYF
NA	12	TRBV24-1	TRBJ1-4	NA	TGTGCCACCAGTGACGAGGGCCAAAAACTGTTTTTT	CATSDEGQKLFF
once	13	TRBV10-3	TRBJ1-6	TRBD1	TGTGCCATAGGACAGGGGGCTAATTCACCCCTCCACTTT	CAIGQGANSPLHF
few	17	TRBV9	TRBJ1-3	TRBD1	TGTGCCAGCAGCGTAGCTACTGAGGGGGCCGCTGGAAACACCATATATTTT	CASSVATEGAAGNTIYF
NA	13	TRBV19	TRBJ2-2	NA	TGTGCCAGTAGTATCGGTAACACCGGGGAGCTGTTTTTT	CASSIGNTGELFF
NA	16	TRBV24-1	TRBJ2-1	TRBD1	TGTGCCACCAGTGACCCACGCGGGGACAGGGACAATGAGCAGTTCTTC	CATSDPRGDRDNEQFF
NA	13	TRBV12-3/TRBV12-4	TRBJ2-5	NA	TGTGCCAGCAATGTACAGGGGGGGAAGACCCAGTACTTC	CASNVQGGKTQYF
once	15	TRBV7-2	TRBJ1-3	NA	TGTGCCAGCAGCTTGAAACAGGGCTACGGAAACACCATATATTTT	CASSLKQGYGNTIYF
NA	16	TRBV5-1	TRBJ1-1	NA	TGCGCCAGCAGCTTGGGACACGGGAAAGCTTCCACTGAAGCTTTCTTT	CASSLGHGKASTEAFF
NA	13	TRBV30	TRBJ1-5	NA	TGTGCCTGGAGTTTACAGGGTGATCAGCCCCAGCATTTT	CAWSLQGDQPQHF
NA	13	TRBV29-1	TRBJ2-7	TRBD2	TGCAGCGTTTGGACTAGCGTCACCTACGAGCAGTACTTC	CSVWTSVTYEQYF
NA	15	TRBV24-1	TRBJ2-3	NA	TGTGCCACCAGTGAGCCAGGTGGATTCACAGATACGCAGTATTTT	CATSEPGGFTDTQYF
NA	14	TRBV28	TRBJ2-1	NA	TGTGCCAGCAGTTCACCGGGACTGTACAATGAGCAGTTCTTC	CASSSPGLYNEQFF
NA	11	TRBV29-1	TRBJ1-2	TRBD1	TGCAGCACTGACAGGGCTGGGGGCTACACCTTC	CSTDRAGGYTF
NA	18	TRBV23-1	TRBJ2-1	TRBD2	TGCGCCAGCAGTCAACCGCGAAAGAGCGGGACGGGGGTAAGTGAGCAGTTCTTC	CASSQPRKSGTGVSEQFF
NA	15	TRBV7-3	TRBJ2-5	TRBD1	TGTGCCAGCAGCCCGCGGACAGGGTTCCAAGAGACCCAGTACTTC	CASSPRTGFQETQYF